A single sample gave rise to the 11 T cell receptor beta chains below, sequenced in a study of early T cells in non-severe SARS-CoV-2 infection. TCRdb re-derived calls from the 5' RACE reads in MiXCR, one entry per CDR3 protein. The sample has under 75,000 distinct CDR3 sequences, 10% to 15% seen once. Sequencing was performed on whole blood. These TCRs come from an adult who was a healthcare worker with PCR-confirmed SARS-CoV-2 infection or an uninfected control (not recorded which).

This clonotype was seen repeatedly, ten times or more. The gene calls are TRBV28 and TRBJ2-3; D gene uncertain. Germline CDR1 MDHEN, CDR2 SYDVKM. V dropped 8 bases and J dropped 4 bases, with 16 bases sitting between them. The CDR3 length is 14 residues. CDR3 coding DNA: TGTGCCAGCCAACCGACCGTCTGGTCAGATACGCAGTATTTT. Residues: CASQPTVWSDTQYF.

This clonotype was seen more than once but under ten times. This chain joins TRBV4-2 and TRBJ2-2; 10 nucleotides agree with TRBD2. The CDR3 extends over 17 amino acids. V lost 0 bases and J lost 5; bases outside the gene matches: 6. CDR1 and CDR2 (germline): LGHNA, YNFKEQ. The DNA for the CDR3 is TGTGCCAGCAGCCAAGATGCTAGCGGGAGAGGGACCGGGGAGCTGTTTTTT. Protein product: CASSQDASGRGTGELFF.

The sample holds many counts of this clonotype. V usage is TRBV10-3 and J usage is TRBJ2-7; D is uncertain. There are 14 residues in the CDR3. Germline V CDR1 and CDR2: ENHRY, SYGVKD. Deletions cut 0 bases from V and 2 bases from J, with 8 bases between. The CDR3 region is CAISESPGPYEQYF. The CDR3 DNA reads as TGTGCCATCAGTGAGTCGCCAGGTCCCTACGAGCAGTACTTC.

The chain carries TRBV7-2 and TRBJ2-5, with D possibly being TRBD2 (6 bases). This CDR3 contains 14 residues. V was trimmed by 5 bases and J by 1 base, leaving 11 bases between them. The germline CDR1 and CDR2 sequences are SGHTA and FQGNSA. The CDR3: CASSSSGLQETQYF. The CDR3 DNA sequence: TGTGCCAGCAGCAGCAGCGGGCTCCAAGAGACCCAGTACTTC.

The V gene is TRBV11-3, the J gene TRBJ2-3; D remains unclear. Between the trimmed V and J ends, which lost 8 bases and 8 bases, there was a span of 14 bases. The CDR3 sequence is 12 residues long. From germline, CDR1 is SGHNT and CDR2 YENEEA. CDR3: CASRGGTATQYF. The DNA for the CDR3 is TGTGCCAGCCGCGGCGGAACGGCTACGCAGTATTTT.

The chain employs TRBV30 and TRBJ1-1; tentative D call: TRBD1 (5 bases). Germline V gene sequence: CDR1 GTSNPN, CDR2 SVGIG (reference sequence). The CDR3 contains 18 residues. The V end lost 5 bases, the J end lost 2 bases, and 27 bases lay between the germline ends. The chain's CDR3 is CAWVTSRILRQRNTEAFF. Written as DNA, the CDR3 is TGTGCCTGGGTCACCTCGCGAATACTTCGACAGCGTAACACTGAAGCTTTCTTT.

In this sample, this clonotype turned up many times. This chain links TRBV29-1 with TRBJ2-7; D is possibly TRBD2 (8 bases). This CDR3 has 12 amino acids. The germline V gene encodes CDR1 SQVTM and CDR2 ANQGSEA. Between the trimmed V and J ends, which lost 4 bases and 12 bases, there was a span of 19 bases. In nucleotides, the CDR3 is TGCAGCGTTGGGGACAGAGCGGGGGTTCGGTACTTC. Translating gives CSVGDRAGVRYF.

This clonotype was recorded many times. The chain uses TRBV20-1 and TRBJ1-4; TRBD1 agrees at 7 bases. From germline, CDR1 is DFQATT and CDR2 SNEGSKA (reference sequence). This CDR3 spans 15 amino acids. The ends lost 2 bases at V and 3 bases at J; junction bases unmatched: 6. The CDR3 DNA follows: TGCAGTGCTAGATCCCAGGGGGGGTCTAATGAAAAACTGTTTTTT. Encoded protein: CSARSQGGSNEKLFF.

Only a few counts were recorded for this clonotype. The V call is TRBV28, the J call TRBJ1-4; D not certain. The V end lost 6 bases, the J end lost 8 bases, and 13 bases lay between the germline ends. The CDR3 is 13 amino acids. Per the germline V gene, CDR1 is MDHEN and CDR2 is SYDVKM. The CDR3 is CASRISAKEKLFF. CDR3 nucleotide sequence: TGTGCCAGCAGGATATCGGCGAAGGAAAAACTGTTTTTT.

This clonotype was seen many times. The chain carries TRBV5-1 and TRBJ1-2, with a tentative D call TRBD1 (5 bases). The V and J ends lost 0 bases and 2 bases respectively, with 11 bases between them. CDR3 length: 15 residues. Germline V gene lookup returns CDR1 SGHRS and CDR2 YFSETQ. CDR3 in DNA: TGCGCCAGCAGCTTGGGGGCAGGGTCAAACTATGGCTACACCTTC. Protein: CASSLGAGSNYGYTF.

This clonotype was counted a few times. The chain carries TRBV10-3 and TRBJ1-5, with D unclear. The CDR3 runs 13 residues. The V end lost 0 bases, the J end lost 0 bases, and 0 bases lay between the germline ends. Germline CDR1 and CDR2: ENHRY and SYGVKD. The CDR3 DNA reads TGTGCCATCAGTGAGTCTAGCAATCAGCCCCAGCATTTT. Translated, it gives CAISESSNQPQHF.